The subject of this entry is one T cell receptor (beta chain). CDR1 and CDR2 (germline): SGDLS, YYNGEE. The CDR3 consists of 16 residues. Trimming cost V 2 bases and J 0 bases, with 14 bases left between them. The entry originates in a study of shared clonotypes between healthy human individuals. Assay used: immunoSEQ multiplex PCR; TCRdb lists only in-frame clones, some missing. There are approximately 1,500,000 clones in the sample; 95% to 97% occur only once, and 1% to 1.5% lies in the top ten. It was into CD45RA+ naive and CD45RA-negative memory subsets that the CD4+ cells were split. The receptor comes from a man aged 30 to 45 in good health. The sample taken for sequencing was naive CD4+ T cells sorted from blood. As to subset: CD45RA+ positively selected. This chain joins TRBV9 and TRBJ2-5; either TRBD1 or TRBD2 may fit D (6 bases each). For the CDR3, the DNA is TGTGCCAGCAGCGTGAGCACCCGGGGGCACCAAGAGACCCAGTACTTC. It codes for CASSVSTRGHQETQYF.